A selection of T cell receptor beta chains follows, all from one sample in a study of a mutant IDH1 vaccine in newly diagnosed glioma. The method was immunoSEQ multiplex PCR; TCRdb's version includes in-frame clones alone and lacks a portion of them. The sample contains roughly 68,000 clones, 60% to 85% of which appear only once. Source: PBMCs, taken from a glioma patient treated with radiotherapy, temozolomide or both. Source of these receptors: a man in his fifties or sixties with glioma. CDR3s include the opening cysteine and the closing phenylalanine or tryptophan. The D gene is left open where the match is weak. Clone size appears in some rows only: once, few, many, or a class for an expanded clone.

J: TRBJ2-7; V: TRBV7-9; D: .; size: .; length: 14; DNA: TGTGCCAGCAGCGCGGGGTTCGGGGGCAACGAGCAGTACTTC; CDR3: CASSAGFGGNEQYF
J: TRBJ2-2; V: TRBV14; D: .; size: .; length: 15; DNA: TGTGCCAGCAGCCAAGAACCTCCAGGGGCCGGGGAGCTGTTTTTT; CDR3: CASSQEPPGAGELFF
J: TRBJ1-4; V: TRBV30; D: .; size: few; length: 11; DNA: TGTGCCTGGAGTTCTAATGAAAAACTGTTTTTT; CDR3: CAWSSNEKLFF
J: TRBJ2-7; V: TRBV29-1; D: .; size: .; length: 12; DNA: TGCAGCGTTTTGCGGAAGACTTACGAGCAGTACTTC; CDR3: CSVLRKTYEQYF
J: TRBJ1-1; V: TRBV2; D: .; size: .; length: 14; DNA: TGTGCCAGTCTACCCGGGACACGAAACATTGAAGCTTTCTTT; CDR3: CASLPGTRNIEAFF
J: TRBJ2-3; V: TRBV25-1; D: .; size: .; length: 16; DNA: TGTGCCAGCAGTTCTCGACAGGGAGGGGTAACAGATACGCAGTATTTT; CDR3: CASSSRQGGVTDTQYF
J: TRBJ2-5; V: TRBV6-5; D: TRBD2; size: .; length: 12; DNA: TGTGCCAGCGAGCGGGGAGATGAGACCCAGTACTTC; CDR3: CASERGDETQYF
J: TRBJ2-1; V: TRBV9; D: .; size: .; length: 15; DNA: TGTGCCAGCAGCCCCCGAGGGCTTGGCTACAATGAGCAGTTCTTC; CDR3: CASSPRGLGYNEQFF
J: TRBJ2-1; V: TRBV29-1; D: .; size: .; length: 13; DNA: TGCAGCGTTGGGGCGTTGGGGTACAATGAGCAGTTCTTC; CDR3: CSVGALGYNEQFF
J: TRBJ2-2; V: TRBV6-9; D: .; size: .; length: 17; DNA: TGTGCCAGCAGACCTCAGGGCTTGGGCTTGAACACCGGGGAGCTGTTTTTT; CDR3: CASRPQGLGLNTGELFF
J: TRBJ1-5; V: TRBV15; D: .; size: .; length: 13; DNA: TGTGCCACCAGCAGAGATCGGGGTCAGCCCCAGCATTTT; CDR3: CATSRDRGQPQHF
J: TRBJ2-3; V: TRBV5-4; D: .; size: .; length: 14; DNA: TGTGCCAGCAGTCCGCGGACTACCACAGATACGCAGTATTTT; CDR3: CASSPRTTTDTQYF
J: TRBJ1-1; V: TRBV2; D: .; size: few; length: 12; DNA: TGTGCCAGCATGAGGAGGGACACTGAAGCTTTCTTT; CDR3: CASMRRDTEAFF
J: TRBJ2-2; V: TRBV4-2; D: .; size: .; length: 16; DNA: TGTGCCAGCAGCCAAGTAGGTCAGACGAACACCGGGGAGCTGTTTTTT; CDR3: CASSQVGQTNTGELFF
J: TRBJ2-2; V: TRBV6-4; D: .; size: once; length: 15; DNA: TGTGCCAGCAGTGAGCAGGGTGGAGGGGCCGGGGAGCTGTTTTTT; CDR3: CASSEQGGGAGELFF
J: TRBJ2-2; V: TRBV6-5; D: .; size: .; length: 15; DNA: TGTGCCAGCAGCGCCTCCCCAGACAACACCGGGGAGCTGTTTTTT; CDR3: CASSASPDNTGELFF
J: TRBJ2-5; V: TRBV18; D: .; size: .; length: 14; DNA: TGTGCCAGCTCACCGAACTCAGACCAAGAGACCCAGTACTTC; CDR3: CASSPNSDQETQYF
J: TRBJ2-2; V: TRBV13; D: .; size: .; length: 15; DNA: TGTGCCAGCAGGGCCGGGACCCAAAACACCGGGGAGCTGTTTTTT; CDR3: CASRAGTQNTGELFF
J: TRBJ2-7; V: TRBV30; D: .; size: once; length: 11; DNA: TGTGCCTGGAGTGCCGCATACGAGCAGTACTTC; CDR3: CAWSAAYEQYF
J: TRBJ1-1; V: TRBV2; D: .; size: many; length: 12; DNA: TGTGCCAGCAGGACCTCGGGCACTGAAGCTTTCTTT; CDR3: CASRTSGTEAFF
J: TRBJ2-6; V: TRBV5-8; D: TRBD1; size: .; length: 17; DNA: TGTGCCAGCAGCCTCAGGGCATACAGGGGGCGAGCCAACGTCCTGACTTTC; CDR3: CASSLRAYRGRANVLTF
J: TRBJ2-7; V: TRBV6-5; D: TRBD1; size: once; length: 13; DNA: TGTGCCAGCAGTTACAGGGGGCACTACGAGCAGTACTTC; CDR3: CASSYRGHYEQYF
J: TRBJ1-4; V: TRBV4-2; D: TRBD1; size: .; length: 17; DNA: TGTGCCAGCAGCCAAGACCCGGACAGGGGTAGGGGTGAAAAACTGTTTTTT; CDR3: CASSQDPDRGRGEKLFF
J: TRBJ1-6; V: TRBV20-1; D: TRBD1; size: .; length: 11; DNA: TGCAGTGCCCGGGACAGGGAGGTCCTCCACTTT; CDR3: CSARDREVLHF
J: TRBJ2-1; V: TRBV11-2; D: TRBD2; size: .; length: 17; DNA: TGTGCCAGTGGCGGGACTAGCGGGGGGATAGGGTACAATGAGCAGTTCTTC; CDR3: CASGGTSGGIGYNEQFF
J: TRBJ1-6; V: TRBV5-1; D: .; size: few; length: 14; DNA: TGCGCCAGCAGCTCTGATCCTCAACCTTCACCCCTCCACTTT; CDR3: CASSSDPQPSPLHF
J: TRBJ2-7; V: TRBV4-1; D: .; size: many; length: 14; DNA: TGCGCCAGCAGCCTCCCGGGGGTGAGCGACGAGCAGTACTTC; CDR3: CASSLPGVSDEQYF
J: TRBJ2-7; V: TRBV5-5; D: .; size: once; length: 14; DNA: TGTGCCAGCAGCTTACAGGGTGGGTCCTACGAGCAGTACTTC; CDR3: CASSLQGGSYEQYF
J: TRBJ2-7; V: TRBV11-1; D: TRBD1; size: few; length: 14; DNA: TGTGCCAGCAGCCCCCGGACAGGGAACTACGAGCAGTACTTC; CDR3: CASSPRTGNYEQYF
J: TRBJ2-3; V: TRBV4-1; D: TRBD2; size: .; length: 20; DNA: TGCGCCAGCAGCCCTACCCGGACTAGCGGGGGTCCGCTTTACACAGATACGCAGTATTTT; CDR3: CASSPTRTSGGPLYTDTQYF
J: TRBJ1-6; V: TRBV19; D: .; size: once; length: 14; DNA: TGTGCCAGTAAAGGGGGTTCCTATAATTCACCCCTCCACTTT; CDR3: CASKGGSYNSPLHF
J: TRBJ2-1; V: TRBV28; D: .; size: many; length: 12; DNA: TGTGCCAGCAGTTATACAGGGAATGAGCAGTTCTTC; CDR3: CASSYTGNEQFF
J: TRBJ1-1; V: TRBV2; D: .; size: .; length: 15; DNA: TGTGCCAGTAAGGGCGAGGATTTGGTGAACACTGAAGCTTTCTTT; CDR3: CASKGEDLVNTEAFF
J: TRBJ1-2; V: TRBV7-2; D: .; size: .; length: 14; DNA: TGTGCCAGCAGCTACCCTCCCGGCAGCCAAGGCTACACCTTC; CDR3: CASSYPPGSQGYTF
J: TRBJ1-1; V: TRBV6-6; D: .; size: .; length: 12; DNA: TGTGCCAGCAGCAAGCCGCCTCCGGACGCTTTCTTT; CDR3: CASSKPPPDAFF
J: TRBJ2-5; V: TRBV5-1; D: .; size: few; length: 14; DNA: TGCGCCAGCAGCTTGGTGGGGGGTCAAGAGACCCAGTACTTC; CDR3: CASSLVGGQETQYF
J: TRBJ2-1; V: TRBV19; D: .; size: .; length: 15; DNA: TGTGCCAGCACCCGCGATCGGGGCCGGGACAATGAGCAGTTCTTC; CDR3: CASTRDRGRDNEQFF
J: TRBJ1-5; V: TRBV6-6; D: TRBD1; size: .; length: 15; DNA: TGTGCCAGCACCCCAGGGGGGGCCCGAGGTCGGCCCCAGCATTTT; CDR3: CASTPGGARGRPQHF
J: TRBJ1-6; V: TRBV6-1; D: TRBD1; size: .; length: 18; DNA: TGTGCCAGCAGTGAAGCTGAAACAGGGGGTTCCTATAATTCACCCCTCCACTTT; CDR3: CASSEAETGGSYNSPLHF
J: TRBJ1-6; V: TRBV21-1; D: .; size: .; length: 17; DNA: TGTGCCAGCAGCAAAGAGAGGGCGGACCTAGGGGATTCACCCCTCCACTTT; CDR3: CASSKERADLGDSPLHF
J: TRBJ1-1; V: TRBV5-1; D: .; size: .; length: 17; DNA: TGCGCCAGCAGCTTGGCCCCTCAACAGGGATGGAACACTGAAGCTTTCTTT; CDR3: CASSLAPQQGWNTEAFF
J: TRBJ1-1; V: TRBV5-6; D: .; size: .; length: 14; DNA: TGTGCCAGCAGCTTGTCCGGGGGCGTGGGTCAAGCTTTCTTT; CDR3: CASSLSGGVGQAFF
J: TRBJ2-3; V: TRBV2; D: TRBD2; size: once; length: 16; DNA: TGTGCCAGCAGCCGAAAGGGTAGCGGGGGTACAGATACGCAGTATTTT; CDR3: CASSRKGSGGTDTQYF
J: TRBJ1-5; V: TRBV5-8; D: .; size: .; length: 17; DNA: TGTGCCAGCAGCTCGGACGGACTTCGGATGCTCAATCAGCCCCAGCATTTT; CDR3: CASSSDGLRMLNQPQHF
J: TRBJ2-4; V: TRBV30; D: TRBD2; size: few; length: 12; DNA: TGTGCCTGGAGTACGGGGAGGGACATTCAGTACTTC; CDR3: CAWSTGRDIQYF
J: TRBJ1-5; V: TRBV6-5; D: TRBD1; size: .; length: 15; DNA: TGTGCCAGCAGCCGGGACAGGGGAGAGGATCAGCCCCAGCATTTT; CDR3: CASSRDRGEDQPQHF
J: TRBJ1-1; V: TRBV9; D: .; size: .; length: 15; DNA: TGTGCCAGCAGCGTCGGCGGCAGAATGAACACTGAAGCTTTCTTT; CDR3: CASSVGGRMNTEAFF
J: TRBJ2-6; V: TRBV18; D: .; size: .; length: 15; DNA: TGTGCCAGCTCACCTCTGCCCGTGGGGGCCAACGTCCTGACTTTC; CDR3: CASSPLPVGANVLTF
J: TRBJ2-1; V: TRBV5-1; D: TRBD1; size: .; length: 15; DNA: TGCGCCAGCAGCCGGACAGGGGGCACCTACAATGAGCAGTTCTTC; CDR3: CASSRTGGTYNEQFF
J: TRBJ1-2; V: TRBV5-1; D: .; size: .; length: 14; DNA: TGCGCCAGCAGCTTGGATACAGATAACTATGGCTACACCTTC; CDR3: CASSLDTDNYGYTF
J: TRBJ1-2; V: TRBV7-2; D: .; size: .; length: 13; DNA: TGTGCCAGCAGCTTAGAACAGTCATATGGCTACACCTTC; CDR3: CASSLEQSYGYTF
J: TRBJ1-1; V: TRBV10-3; D: TRBD1; size: .; length: 15; DNA: TGTGCCATCAGTGAGTCAGAGGGGGCTAAATGGGGAGCTTTCTTT; CDR3: CAISESEGAKWGAFF
J: TRBJ1-1; V: TRBV6-6; D: TRBD1; size: .; length: 14; DNA: TGTGCCAGCAGTTACGCGGACAGGGGCACTGAAGCTTTCTTT; CDR3: CASSYADRGTEAFF
J: TRBJ1-1; V: TRBV7-9; D: .; size: .; length: 12; DNA: TGTGCCAGCGACCGGATGAACACTGAAGCTTTCTTT; CDR3: CASDRMNTEAFF
J: TRBJ2-7; V: TRBV18; D: .; size: .; length: 16; DNA: TGTGCCAGCTCACTTCTCGGGACCGGGAGCTCCTACGAGCAGTACTTC; CDR3: CASSLLGTGSSYEQYF
J: TRBJ1-1; V: TRBV7-9; D: .; size: once; length: 16; DNA: TGTGCCAGCAGCTCAGCCGGACAGACTATGAACACTGAAGCTTTCTTT; CDR3: CASSSAGQTMNTEAFF
J: TRBJ2-3; V: TRBV4-3; D: .; size: .; length: 18; DNA: TGCGCCAGCAGCCAATCCCCCCAGGCTGCCTCTAGCACAGATACGCAGTATTTT; CDR3: CASSQSPQAASSTDTQYF
J: TRBJ1-3; V: TRBV5-6; D: TRBD1; size: .; length: 14; DNA: TGTGCCAGCAGCAAGTGGGACAGTTCTAACACCATATATTTT; CDR3: CASSKWDSSNTIYF